Listed here is a single T cell receptor (beta chain). Authors' analysis steps: Counts of nucleated cells, estimated from reference gene primer amplification, were obtained. Libraries were prepared by immunoSEQ multiplex PCR; TCRdb keeps only in-frame clonotypes and omits some of them. V, J and clone size are taken as reported in that table, and D and trimming were inferred from the DNA itself. The sample lists tens of thousands of clones; approximately 90% were seen once. CDR3 length: 12 amino acids. The germline V gene has CDR1 SGHRS and CDR2 YFSETQ. Trimming stripped 4 bases from V and 5 bases from J, with 9 bases between. The data were obtained in a study of blood T cell repertoires in COVID-19. Turning to the study itself: Samples came from the United States, Italy and Spain, spanning acute and convalescent COVID-19. PBMCs, B-cell-depleted T cells, or T cells provided the cDNA or gDNA that made up the material.

This sequence was found in a human donor in a cohort sampled during active COVID-19. The sample was peripheral blood. The chain joins TRBV5-1 to TRBJ2-5; D gene ambiguous. CDR3 in amino acids: CASSRRRETQYF. CDR3 bases: TGCGCCAGCAGCCGGAGACGGGAGACCCAGTACTTC. The variable domain in full, completed from reference TRBV5-1 and TRBJ2-5, reads KAGVTQTPRYLIKTRGQQVTLSCSPISGHRSVSWYQQTPGQGLQFLFEYFSETQRNKGNFPGRFSGRQFSNSRSEMNVSTLELGDSALYLCASSRRRETQYFGPGTRLLVL.